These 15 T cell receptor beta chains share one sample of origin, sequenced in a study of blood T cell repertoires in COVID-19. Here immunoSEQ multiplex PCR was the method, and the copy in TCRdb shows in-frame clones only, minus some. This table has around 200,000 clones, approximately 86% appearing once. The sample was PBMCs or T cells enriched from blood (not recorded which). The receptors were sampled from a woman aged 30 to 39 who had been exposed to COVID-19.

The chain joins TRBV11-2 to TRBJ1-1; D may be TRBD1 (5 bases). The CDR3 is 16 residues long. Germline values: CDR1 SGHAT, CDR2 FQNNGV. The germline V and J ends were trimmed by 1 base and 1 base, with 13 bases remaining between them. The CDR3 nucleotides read TGTGCCAGCAGCTTAGGGGGTCGCGGGGCGAACACTGAAGCTTTCTTT. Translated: CASSLGGRGANTEAFF. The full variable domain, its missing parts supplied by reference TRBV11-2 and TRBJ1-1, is EAGVAQSPRYKIIEKRQSVAFWCNPISGHATLYWYQQILGQGPKLLIQFQNNGVVDDSQLPKDRFSAERLKGVDSTLKIQPAKLEDSAVYLCASSLGGRGANTEAFFGQGTRLTVV.

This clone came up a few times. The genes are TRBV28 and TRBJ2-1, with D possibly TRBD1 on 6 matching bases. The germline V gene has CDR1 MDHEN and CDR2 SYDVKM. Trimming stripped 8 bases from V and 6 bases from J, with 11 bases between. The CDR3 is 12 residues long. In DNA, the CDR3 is TGTGCCAGCTCCGGACAGCTCAATGAGCAGTTCTTC. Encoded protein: CASSGQLNEQFF.

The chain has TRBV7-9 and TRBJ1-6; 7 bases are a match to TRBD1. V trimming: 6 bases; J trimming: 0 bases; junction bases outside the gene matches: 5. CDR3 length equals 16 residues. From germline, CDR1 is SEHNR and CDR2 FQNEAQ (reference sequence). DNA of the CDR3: TGTGCCAGCAGACCACAGGGGATCTCCTATAATTCACCCCTCCACTTT. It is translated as CASRPQGISYNSPLHF.

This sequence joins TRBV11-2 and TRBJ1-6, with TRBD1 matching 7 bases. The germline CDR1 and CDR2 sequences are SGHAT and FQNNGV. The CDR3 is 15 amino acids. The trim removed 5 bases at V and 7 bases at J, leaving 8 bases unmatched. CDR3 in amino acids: CASSPRGTENSPLHF. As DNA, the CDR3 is TGTGCCAGCAGCCCAAGGGGGACAGAGAATTCACCCCTCCACTTT.

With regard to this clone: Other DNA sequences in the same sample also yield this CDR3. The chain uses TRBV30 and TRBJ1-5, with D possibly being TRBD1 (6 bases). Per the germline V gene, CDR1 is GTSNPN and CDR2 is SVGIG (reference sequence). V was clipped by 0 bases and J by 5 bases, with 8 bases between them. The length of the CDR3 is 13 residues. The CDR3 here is CAWSVQGDQPQHF. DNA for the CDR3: TGTGCCTGGAGTGTACAGGGCGATCAGCCCCAGCATTTT.

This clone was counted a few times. The CDR3 DNA is TGCAGCGTTGACAGGGCCTCTAACTATGGCTACACCTTC. Translation: CSVDRASNYGYTF. The chain employs TRBV29-1 and TRBJ1-2; the D gene is possibly TRBD1 (5 bases). Germline CDR1 is SQVTM and CDR2 is ANQGSEA. Trimming took 3 bases from V and 0 from J, leaving 8 bases between them. The CDR3 runs 13 residues.

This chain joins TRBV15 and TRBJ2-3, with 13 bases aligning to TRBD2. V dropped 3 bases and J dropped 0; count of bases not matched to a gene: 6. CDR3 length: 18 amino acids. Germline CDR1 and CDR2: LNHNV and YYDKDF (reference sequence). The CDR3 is CATSSLLGLAGSTDTQYF. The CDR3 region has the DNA TGTGCCACCAGCAGTCTCCTGGGACTAGCGGGGAGCACAGATACGCAGTATTTT.

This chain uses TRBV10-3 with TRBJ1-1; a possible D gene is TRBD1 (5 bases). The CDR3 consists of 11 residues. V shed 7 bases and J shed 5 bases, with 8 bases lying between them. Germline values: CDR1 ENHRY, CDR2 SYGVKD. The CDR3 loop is CAINGGTEAFF. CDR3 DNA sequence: TGTGCCATCAACGGGGGGACTGAAGCTTTCTTT.

The CDR3 here is CATGTALTYEQYF. In nucleotides, the CDR3 is TGTGCCACAGGGACAGCCCTCACCTACGAGCAGTACTTC. The chain is built from TRBV24-1 and TRBJ2-7, with 7 nucleotides matching TRBD1. Trimming cost V 10 bases and J 2 bases; bases outside gene matches: 7. Germline V gene sequence: CDR1 KGHDR, CDR2 SFDVKD. The CDR3 spans 13 residues.

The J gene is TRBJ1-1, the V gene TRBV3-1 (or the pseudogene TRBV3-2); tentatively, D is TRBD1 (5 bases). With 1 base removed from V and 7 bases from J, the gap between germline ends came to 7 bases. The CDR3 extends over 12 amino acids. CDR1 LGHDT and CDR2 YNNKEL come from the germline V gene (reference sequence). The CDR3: CASSQVGGEAFF. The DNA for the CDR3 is TGTGCCAGCAGCCAAGTGGGGGGTGAAGCTTTCTTT.

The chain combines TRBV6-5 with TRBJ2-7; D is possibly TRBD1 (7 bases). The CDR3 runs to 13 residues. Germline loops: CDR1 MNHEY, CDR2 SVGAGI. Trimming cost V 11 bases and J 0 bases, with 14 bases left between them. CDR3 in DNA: TGTGCCGCAGCCAGGGGGGACTCCTACGAGCAGTACTTC. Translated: CAAARGDSYEQYF.

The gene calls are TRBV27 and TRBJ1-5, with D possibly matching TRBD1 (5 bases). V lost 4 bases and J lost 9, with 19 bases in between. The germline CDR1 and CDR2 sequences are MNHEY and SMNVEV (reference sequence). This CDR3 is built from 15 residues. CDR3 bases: TGTGCCAGCAGTTCACGGTGGGGGACCGGGAGGCCCCAGCATTTT. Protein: CASSSRWGTGRPQHF.

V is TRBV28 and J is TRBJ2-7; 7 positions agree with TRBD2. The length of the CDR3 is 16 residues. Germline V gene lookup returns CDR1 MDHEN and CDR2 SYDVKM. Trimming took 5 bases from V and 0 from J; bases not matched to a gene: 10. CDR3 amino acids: CASSLRGGGSSYEQYF. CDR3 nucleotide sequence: TGTGCCAGCAGTCTCCGGGGCGGGGGTAGCTCCTACGAGCAGTACTTC.

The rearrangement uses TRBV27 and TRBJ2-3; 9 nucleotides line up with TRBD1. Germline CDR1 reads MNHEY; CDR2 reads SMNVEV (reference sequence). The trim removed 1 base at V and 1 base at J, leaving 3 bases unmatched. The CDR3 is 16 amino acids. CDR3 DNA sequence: TGTGCCAGCAGTTTATATGGGACAGGGCGCACAGATACGCAGTATTTT. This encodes CASSLYGTGRTDTQYF.

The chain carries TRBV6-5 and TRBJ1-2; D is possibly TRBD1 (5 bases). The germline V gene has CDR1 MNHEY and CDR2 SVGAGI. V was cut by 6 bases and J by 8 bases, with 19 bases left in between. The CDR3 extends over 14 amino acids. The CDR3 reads CASRPPGGERGYTF. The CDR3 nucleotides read TGTGCCAGCAGACCCCCGGGAGGGGAAAGAGGCTACACCTTC.